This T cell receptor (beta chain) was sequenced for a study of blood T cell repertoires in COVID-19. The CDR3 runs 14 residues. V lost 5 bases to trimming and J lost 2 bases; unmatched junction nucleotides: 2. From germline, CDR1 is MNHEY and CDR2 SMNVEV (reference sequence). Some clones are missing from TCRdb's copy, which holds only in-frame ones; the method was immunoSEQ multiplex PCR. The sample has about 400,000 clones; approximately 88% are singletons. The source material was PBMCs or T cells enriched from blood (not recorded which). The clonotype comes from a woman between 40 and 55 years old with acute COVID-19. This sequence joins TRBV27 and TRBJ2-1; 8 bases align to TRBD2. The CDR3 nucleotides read TGTGCCAGCAGTCCGGGACTAGCCTACAATGAGCAGTTCTTC. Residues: CASSPGLAYNEQFF.